A selection of T cell receptor beta chains follows, all from one sample in a study of T-cell reconstitution after alpha-beta-depleted transplantation in children. TCRdb re-derived calls from the PCR reads in MiXCR, one entry per CDR3 protein. The table lists thousands of distinct CDR3 sequences, about 15% of them singletons, with over 5% in the top ten. The sequences come from PBMCs, collected before TCRalphabeta/CD19-depleted stem cell transplant. The source is a boy younger than 18 with acute lymphoblastic leukemia, due to receive a stem cell transplant. The CDR3 runs from the conserved cysteine through the conserved F or W. Fields, in order: V gene, J gene, clone size, D gene, CDR3 DNA, CDR3 protein. A D gene is named only where the DNA matches it firmly. Clone sizes are given selectively: once, few, many, or a class where the clone is expanded.

V gene: TRBV27; J gene: TRBJ2-1; clone size: medium-sized; D gene: .; CDR3 DNA: TGTGCCAGCAGTCTCGGTTATGGTACAAATGAGCAGTTCTTC; CDR3 protein: CASSLGYGTNEQFF
V gene: TRBV7-2; J gene: TRBJ2-2; clone size: many; D gene: TRBD2; CDR3 DNA: TGTGCCAGCAGCCCCTTGGCGGGAGTGTCGGGGGAGCTGTTTTTT; CDR3 protein: CASSPLAGVSGELFF
V gene: TRBV6-5; J gene: TRBJ1-1; clone size: medium-sized; D gene: .; CDR3 DNA: TGTGCCAGCAGTTACTCTGAGGATATCCCCACTGAAGCTTTCTTT; CDR3 protein: CASSYSEDIPTEAFF
V gene: TRBV25-1; J gene: TRBJ1-2; clone size: medium-sized; D gene: .; CDR3 DNA: TGTGCCAGCAGTGCCGGAGGCTATGGCTACACCTTC; CDR3 protein: CASSAGGYGYTF
V gene: TRBV18; J gene: TRBJ2-6; clone size: many; D gene: .; CDR3 DNA: TGTGCCAGCTCCCGACAGTCTCTCTCTGGGGCCAACGTCCTGACTTTC; CDR3 protein: CASSRQSLSGANVLTF
V gene: TRBV6-1; J gene: TRBJ2-2; clone size: .; D gene: .; CDR3 DNA: TGTGCCAGCAGCCAAGGACCGGTCACCGGGGAGCTGTTTTTT; CDR3 protein: CASSQGPVTGELFF
V gene: TRBV28; J gene: TRBJ2-1; clone size: .; D gene: TRBD1; CDR3 DNA: TGTGCCAGCAGTTTAAGGGGGGACAGGAGCTACAATGAGCAGTTCTTC; CDR3 protein: CASSLRGDRSYNEQFF
V gene: TRBV5-8; J gene: TRBJ1-1; clone size: medium-sized; D gene: .; CDR3 DNA: TGTGCCAGCAGCTTGGATGGCAGAGCGAACACTGAAGCTTTCTTT; CDR3 protein: CASSLDGRANTEAFF
V gene: TRBV6-2/TRBV6-3; J gene: TRBJ2-4; clone size: medium-sized; D gene: TRBD1; CDR3 DNA: TGTGCCAGCAGACAACGCATCTCAGGGGGCATAGCCAAAAACATTCAGTACTTC; CDR3 protein: CASRQRISGGIAKNIQYF
V gene: TRBV28; J gene: TRBJ1-1; clone size: medium-sized; D gene: .; CDR3 DNA: TGTGCCAGCAGTCCCGGGGGGAACACTGAAGCTTTCTTT; CDR3 protein: CASSPGGNTEAFF
V gene: TRBV25-1; J gene: TRBJ2-5; clone size: medium-sized; D gene: .; CDR3 DNA: TGTGCCAGCAGTGTTCCTTGGGGCCAGTACTTC; CDR3 protein: CASSVPWGQYF
V gene: TRBV24-1; J gene: TRBJ1-1; clone size: medium-sized; D gene: .; CDR3 DNA: TGTGCCTCAGAGACACGGGACATCCCAAACACTGAAGCTTTCTTT; CDR3 protein: CASETRDIPNTEAFF
V gene: TRBV19; J gene: TRBJ2-1; clone size: many; D gene: .; CDR3 DNA: TGTGCCAGTAGTATCAGCGGTGGGGGGCACAATGAGCAGTTCTTC; CDR3 protein: CASSISGGGHNEQFF
V gene: TRBV5-1; J gene: TRBJ2-1; clone size: .; D gene: TRBD2; CDR3 DNA: TGCGCCAGCAGCTCCGGGACTAGCGGGAGCGATGAGCAGTTCTTC; CDR3 protein: CASSSGTSGSDEQFF
V gene: TRBV4-3; J gene: TRBJ2-2; clone size: .; D gene: .; CDR3 DNA: TGCGCCAGCAGTTTGAGGGGAGCCGGGGAGCCGTTTTTT; CDR3 protein: CASSLRGAGEPFF
V gene: TRBV19; J gene: TRBJ2-1; clone size: medium-sized; D gene: .; CDR3 DNA: TGTGCCAGTAGTGGCAGGCTCTCCAATGAGCAGTTCTTC; CDR3 protein: CASSGRLSNEQFF
V gene: TRBV30; J gene: TRBJ1-6; clone size: medium-sized; D gene: TRBD1; CDR3 DNA: TGTGCCTGGAGTCCCCCAGGGGGGAGTAGCCTCCACTTT; CDR3 protein: CAWSPPGGSSLHF
V gene: TRBV12-3/TRBV12-4; J gene: TRBJ1-2; clone size: medium-sized; D gene: .; CDR3 DNA: TGTGCCAGCAGTTTAACACAGTCTAACTATGGCTACACCTTC; CDR3 protein: CASSLTQSNYGYTF
V gene: TRBV18; J gene: TRBJ1-1; clone size: medium-sized; D gene: .; CDR3 DNA: TGTGCCAGCTCCCCGGGGAACACTGAAGCTTTCTTT; CDR3 protein: CASSPGNTEAFF
V gene: TRBV5-6; J gene: TRBJ2-5; clone size: .; D gene: TRBD2; CDR3 DNA: TGTGCCAGCAACCCCGGGCGGGACAGGGGACTAGCGGGACAAGAGACCCAGTACTTC; CDR3 protein: CASNPGRDRGLAGQETQYF
V gene: TRBV14; J gene: TRBJ2-7; clone size: .; D gene: TRBD1; CDR3 DNA: TGTGCCAGCCGCGTCTGGGACAGGGGGCCGACAATTGCCCTCTACGAGCAGTACTTC; CDR3 protein: CASRVWDRGPTIALYEQYF
V gene: TRBV6-6; J gene: TRBJ1-5; clone size: medium-sized; D gene: .; CDR3 DNA: TGTGCCAGCATCCCACACGGGGGGGAGCCCCAGCATTTT; CDR3 protein: CASIPHGGEPQHF
V gene: TRBV7-2; J gene: TRBJ2-3; clone size: medium-sized; D gene: TRBD1; CDR3 DNA: TGTGCCAGCAGCGGCGTCGGGACAGGGGTGCCAGATACGCAGTATTTT; CDR3 protein: CASSGVGTGVPDTQYF
V gene: TRBV3-1; J gene: TRBJ2-2; clone size: .; D gene: .; CDR3 DNA: TGTGCCAGCAGCCAAGTTACCGGGGAGCTGTTTTTT; CDR3 protein: CASSQVTGELFF
V gene: TRBV29-1; J gene: TRBJ2-1; clone size: medium-sized; D gene: TRBD1; CDR3 DNA: TGCAGCGTCGCTAAACCGGGACAGATTTACAATGAGCAGTTCTTC; CDR3 protein: CSVAKPGQIYNEQFF
V gene: TRBV20-1; J gene: TRBJ2-5; clone size: .; D gene: .; CDR3 DNA: TGCAGTGCTAGAGCGGGGGTCCGGACCCAGTACTTC; CDR3 protein: CSARAGVRTQYF
V gene: TRBV5-1; J gene: TRBJ1-2; clone size: medium-sized; D gene: .; CDR3 DNA: TGCGCCAGCAGCCTCGGAAGTTCGGGGATATCGAACTATGGCTACACCTTC; CDR3 protein: CASSLGSSGISNYGYTF
V gene: TRBV15; J gene: TRBJ2-7; clone size: .; D gene: TRBD1; CDR3 DNA: TGTGCCACCAGCAGAGAAGGGACAGGGTCCGACGAGCAGTACTTC; CDR3 protein: CATSREGTGSDEQYF
V gene: TRBV15; J gene: TRBJ2-7; clone size: .; D gene: .; CDR3 DNA: TGTGCCACCAGCAGAGATTCTTTGGGATCCTACGAGCAGTACTTC; CDR3 protein: CATSRDSLGSYEQYF
V gene: TRBV5-1; J gene: TRBJ1-2; clone size: many; D gene: TRBD1; CDR3 DNA: TGCGCCAGCAGCTTTACCGGGACAGATGGCTACACCTTC; CDR3 protein: CASSFTGTDGYTF
V gene: TRBV5-1; J gene: TRBJ2-1; clone size: medium-sized; D gene: TRBD2; CDR3 DNA: TGCGCCAGCAGCCCCCCGGGACTAACCAAATACAATGAGCAGTTCTTC; CDR3 protein: CASSPPGLTKYNEQFF
V gene: TRBV5-1; J gene: TRBJ2-4; clone size: medium-sized; D gene: .; CDR3 DNA: TGCGCCAGCAGCTCCGGGACGCTAAAAAACATTCAGTACTTC; CDR3 protein: CASSSGTLKNIQYF
V gene: TRBV5-1; J gene: TRBJ2-2; clone size: once; D gene: TRBD1; CDR3 DNA: TGCGCCAGCAGCTTGGTATTAGGGGGCGATAACACCGGGGAGCTGTTTTTT; CDR3 protein: CASSLVLGGDNTGELFF
V gene: TRBV12-3/TRBV12-4; J gene: TRBJ2-7; clone size: .; D gene: .; CDR3 DNA: TGTACCAGCAGTCACAGGGGAGGCTCCTACGAGCAGTACTTC; CDR3 protein: CTSSHRGGSYEQYF
V gene: TRBV12-3/TRBV12-4; J gene: TRBJ1-1; clone size: medium-sized; D gene: .; CDR3 DNA: TGTGCCAGCGGCGGGGGTCGGGCAGCTTTCTTT; CDR3 protein: CASGGGRAAFF
V gene: TRBV12-3/TRBV12-4; J gene: TRBJ1-3; clone size: many; D gene: TRBD1; CDR3 DNA: TGTGCCAGCAGGCCGACAGGGGGAAACACCATATATTTT; CDR3 protein: CASRPTGGNTIYF
V gene: TRBV6-5; J gene: TRBJ2-6; clone size: medium-sized; D gene: .; CDR3 DNA: TGTGCCAGCAGTTCACCGTACTCTGGGGCCAACGTCCTGACTTTC; CDR3 protein: CASSSPYSGANVLTF
V gene: TRBV4-1; J gene: TRBJ1-2; clone size: medium-sized; D gene: .; CDR3 DNA: TGCGCCAGCAGCTCTGGAAATGGCTACACCTTC; CDR3 protein: CASSSGNGYTF
V gene: TRBV6-2/TRBV6-3; J gene: TRBJ1-6; clone size: few; D gene: TRBD1; CDR3 DNA: TGTGCCAGCAGCCTTCGGACAGGAGGGGTCTCAGACAATTCACCCCTCCACTTT; CDR3 protein: CASSLRTGGVSDNSPLHF
V gene: TRBV12-3/TRBV12-4; J gene: TRBJ2-4; clone size: medium-sized; D gene: .; CDR3 DNA: TGTGCCAGCAGTTTACGGGACGGGGGCATTCAGTACTTC; CDR3 protein: CASSLRDGGIQYF
V gene: TRBV28; J gene: TRBJ2-3; clone size: medium-sized; D gene: .; CDR3 DNA: TGTGCCAGCAGTTGGGAGTTTATTCCTTCTAGCACAGATACGCAGTATTTT; CDR3 protein: CASSWEFIPSSTDTQYF
V gene: TRBV5-1; J gene: TRBJ2-2; clone size: medium-sized; D gene: .; CDR3 DNA: TGCGCCAGCAGCTTGACCAGGGGAACCGGGGAGCTGTTTTTT; CDR3 protein: CASSLTRGTGELFF
V gene: TRBV29-1; J gene: TRBJ2-7; clone size: medium-sized; D gene: TRBD2; CDR3 DNA: TGCAGCGTCGTCAGCGGGAGTAGCGAGCAGTACTTC; CDR3 protein: CSVVSGSSEQYF
V gene: TRBV5-6; J gene: TRBJ2-2; clone size: medium-sized; D gene: .; CDR3 DNA: TGTGCCAGCAGCTTGCTGGGATACACCGGGGAGCTGTTTTTT; CDR3 protein: CASSLLGYTGELFF
V gene: TRBV14; J gene: TRBJ1-3; clone size: medium-sized; D gene: .; CDR3 DNA: TGTGCCAGCAGACCCACAGGACGGGGGCTCGGAAACACCATATATTTT; CDR3 protein: CASRPTGRGLGNTIYF
V gene: TRBV7-2; J gene: TRBJ2-7; clone size: medium-sized; D gene: .; CDR3 DNA: TGTGCCAGCAGCTTAGCGCCGACACCCTACGAGCAGTACTTC; CDR3 protein: CASSLAPTPYEQYF
V gene: TRBV18; J gene: TRBJ2-5; clone size: medium-sized; D gene: .; CDR3 DNA: TGTGCCAGCTCAAACCAAGTCAGGGTTGTGGACCAAGAGACCCAGTACTTC; CDR3 protein: CASSNQVRVVDQETQYF
V gene: TRBV7-6; J gene: TRBJ2-1; clone size: medium-sized; D gene: .; CDR3 DNA: TGTGCCAGCAGCCTAGTGGGGGCGGGGCGCCACAATGAGCAGTTCTTC; CDR3 protein: CASSLVGAGRHNEQFF
V gene: TRBV7-9; J gene: TRBJ1-1; clone size: many; D gene: TRBD1; CDR3 DNA: TGTGCCAGCAGCCTCCAGGGGGCCGGCACTGAAGCTTTCTTT; CDR3 protein: CASSLQGAGTEAFF
V gene: TRBV18; J gene: TRBJ2-7; clone size: medium-sized; D gene: .; CDR3 DNA: TGTGCCAGCTCTAGGGACGGTTCCTACGAGCAGTACTTC; CDR3 protein: CASSRDGSYEQYF
V gene: TRBV11-2; J gene: TRBJ2-3; clone size: medium-sized; D gene: .; CDR3 DNA: TGTGCCAGCAGCATTTCGACAGATAGCACAGATACGCAGTATTTT; CDR3 protein: CASSISTDSTDTQYF
V gene: TRBV12-3/TRBV12-4; J gene: TRBJ2-3; clone size: medium-sized; D gene: .; CDR3 DNA: TGTGCCAGCTCCTCCCACGAGGCCTTCACGCAGTATTTT; CDR3 protein: CASSSHEAFTQYF
V gene: TRBV12-3/TRBV12-4; J gene: TRBJ2-7; clone size: medium-sized; D gene: .; CDR3 DNA: TGTGCCAGCAGCCGGACAGCCTCCTACGAGCAGTACTTC; CDR3 protein: CASSRTASYEQYF
V gene: TRBV30; J gene: TRBJ1-1; clone size: .; D gene: TRBD1; CDR3 DNA: TGTGCCTGGAGCCCTGCGACAGGGTGGGGCAACACTGAAGCTTTCTTT; CDR3 protein: CAWSPATGWGNTEAFF